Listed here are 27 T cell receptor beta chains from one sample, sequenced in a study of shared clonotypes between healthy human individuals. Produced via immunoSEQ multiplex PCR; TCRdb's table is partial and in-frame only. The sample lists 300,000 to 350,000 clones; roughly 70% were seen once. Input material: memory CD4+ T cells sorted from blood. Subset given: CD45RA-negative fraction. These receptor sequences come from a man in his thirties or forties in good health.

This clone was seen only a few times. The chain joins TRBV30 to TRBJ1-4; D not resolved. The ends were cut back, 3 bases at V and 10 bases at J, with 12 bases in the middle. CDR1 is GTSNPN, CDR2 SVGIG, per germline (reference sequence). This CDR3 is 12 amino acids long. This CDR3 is CAWSPGPGKLFF. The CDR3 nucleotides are TGTGCCTGGAGCCCTGGTCCGGGAAAACTGTTTTTT.

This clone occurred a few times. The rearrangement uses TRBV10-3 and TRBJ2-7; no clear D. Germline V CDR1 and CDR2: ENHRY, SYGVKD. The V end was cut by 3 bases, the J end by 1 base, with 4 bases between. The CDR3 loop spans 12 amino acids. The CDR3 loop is CAISDKSYEQYF. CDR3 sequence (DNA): TGTGCCATCAGTGACAAGTCCTACGAGCAGTACTTC.

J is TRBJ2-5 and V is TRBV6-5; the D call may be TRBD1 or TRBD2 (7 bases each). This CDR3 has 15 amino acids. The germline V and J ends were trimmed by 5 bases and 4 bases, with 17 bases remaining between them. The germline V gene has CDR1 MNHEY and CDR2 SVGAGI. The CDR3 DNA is TGTGCCAGCAGTAGGGACCCCAGGGGGGGAGAGACCCAGTACTTC. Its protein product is CASSRDPRGGETQYF.

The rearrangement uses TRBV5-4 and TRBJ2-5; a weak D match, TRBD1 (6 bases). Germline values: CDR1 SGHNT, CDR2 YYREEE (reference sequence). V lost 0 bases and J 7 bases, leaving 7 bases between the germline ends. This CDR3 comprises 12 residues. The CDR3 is CASSLDRATQYF. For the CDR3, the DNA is TGTGCCAGCAGCTTGGACAGGGCGACCCAGTACTTC. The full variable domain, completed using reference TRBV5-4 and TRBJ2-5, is ETGVTQSPTHLIKTRGQQVTLRCSSQSGHNTVSWYQQALGQGPQFIFQYYREEENGRGNFPPRFSGLQFPNYSSELNVNALELDDSALYLCASSLDRATQYFGPGTRLLVL.

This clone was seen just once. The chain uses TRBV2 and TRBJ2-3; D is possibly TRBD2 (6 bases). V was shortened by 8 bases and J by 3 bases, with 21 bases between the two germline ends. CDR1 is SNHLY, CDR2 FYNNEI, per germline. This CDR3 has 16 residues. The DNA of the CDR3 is TGTGCCAGCTCTTTGGTCCGCGGGGCAGGGACAGATACGCAGTATTTT. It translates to CASSLVRGAGTDTQYF. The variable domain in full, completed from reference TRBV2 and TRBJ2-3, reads EPEVTQTPSHQVTQMGQEVILRCVPISNHLYFYWYRQILGQKVEFLVSFYNNEISEKSEIFDDQFSVERPDGSNFTLKIRSTKLEDSAMYFCASSLVRGAGTDTQYFGPGTRLTVL.

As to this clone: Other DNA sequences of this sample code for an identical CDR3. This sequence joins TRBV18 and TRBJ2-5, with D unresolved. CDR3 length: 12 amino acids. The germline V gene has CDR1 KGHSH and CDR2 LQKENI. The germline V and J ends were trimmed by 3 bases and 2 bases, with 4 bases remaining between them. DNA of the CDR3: TGTGCCAGCTCACCGGCTCAAGAGACCCAGTACTTC. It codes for CASSPAQETQYF.

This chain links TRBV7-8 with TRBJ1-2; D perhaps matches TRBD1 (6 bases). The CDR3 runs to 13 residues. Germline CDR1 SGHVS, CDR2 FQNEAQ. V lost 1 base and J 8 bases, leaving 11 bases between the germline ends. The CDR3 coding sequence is TGTGCCAGCAGCTTAGAGGGGGGACGGGGCTACACCTTC. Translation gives CASSLEGGRGYTF.

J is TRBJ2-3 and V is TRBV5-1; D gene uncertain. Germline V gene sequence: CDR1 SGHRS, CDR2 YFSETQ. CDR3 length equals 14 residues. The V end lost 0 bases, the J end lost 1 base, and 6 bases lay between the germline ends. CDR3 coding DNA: TGCGCCAGCAGCTTGGGTCATCGCACAGATACGCAGTATTTT. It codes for CASSLGHRTDTQYF.

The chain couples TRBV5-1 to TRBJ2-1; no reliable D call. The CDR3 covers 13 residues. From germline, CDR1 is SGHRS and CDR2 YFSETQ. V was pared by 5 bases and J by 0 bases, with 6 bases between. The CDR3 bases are TGCGCCAGCAGGGTATACTCCTACAATGAGCAGTTCTTC. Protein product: CASRVYSYNEQFF.

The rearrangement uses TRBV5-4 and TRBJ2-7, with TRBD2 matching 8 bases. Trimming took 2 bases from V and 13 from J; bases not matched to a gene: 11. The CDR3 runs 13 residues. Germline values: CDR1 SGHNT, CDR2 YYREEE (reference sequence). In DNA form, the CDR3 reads TGTGCCAGCAGCTTCCCGGGACTAGGGATCTCCTACTTC. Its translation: CASSFPGLGISYF.

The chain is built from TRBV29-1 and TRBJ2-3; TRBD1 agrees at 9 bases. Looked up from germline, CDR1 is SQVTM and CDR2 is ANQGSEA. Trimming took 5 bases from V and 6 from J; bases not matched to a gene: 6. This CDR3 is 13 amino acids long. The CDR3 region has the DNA TGCAGCGTTCATGGGACAGGGATCGATACGCAGTATTTT. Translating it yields CSVHGTGIDTQYF.

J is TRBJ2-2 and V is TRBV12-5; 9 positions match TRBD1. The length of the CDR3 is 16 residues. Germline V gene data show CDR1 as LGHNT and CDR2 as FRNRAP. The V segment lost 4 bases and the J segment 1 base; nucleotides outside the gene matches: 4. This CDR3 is CASGWGTGKNTGELFF. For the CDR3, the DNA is TGTGCTAGTGGTTGGGGGACAGGGAAGAACACCGGGGAGCTGTTTTTT.

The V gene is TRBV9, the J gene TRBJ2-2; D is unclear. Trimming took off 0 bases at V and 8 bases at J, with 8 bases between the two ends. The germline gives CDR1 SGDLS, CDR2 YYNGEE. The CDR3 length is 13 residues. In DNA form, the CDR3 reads TGTGCCAGCAGCGTAGACCTGGAGGGGGAGCTGTTTTTT. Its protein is CASSVDLEGELFF.

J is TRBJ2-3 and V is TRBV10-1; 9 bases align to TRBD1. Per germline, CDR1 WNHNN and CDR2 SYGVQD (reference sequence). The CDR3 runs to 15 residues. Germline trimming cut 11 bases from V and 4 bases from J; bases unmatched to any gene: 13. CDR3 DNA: TGCGCCGGTACGGGACAGGGAGGTTTTGCAGATACGCAGTATTTT. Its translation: CAGTGQGGFADTQYF.

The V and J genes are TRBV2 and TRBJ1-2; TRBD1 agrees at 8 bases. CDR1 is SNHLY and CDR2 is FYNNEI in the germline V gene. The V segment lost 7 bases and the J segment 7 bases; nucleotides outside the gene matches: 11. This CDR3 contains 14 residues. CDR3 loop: CASTWGRGLGGYTF. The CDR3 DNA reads TGTGCCAGCACCTGGGGCAGGGGGCTTGGTGGCTACACCTTC.

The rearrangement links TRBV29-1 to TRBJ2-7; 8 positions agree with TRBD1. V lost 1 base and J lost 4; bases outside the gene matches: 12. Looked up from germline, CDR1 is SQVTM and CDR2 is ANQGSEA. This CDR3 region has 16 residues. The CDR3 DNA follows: TGCAGCGTTGAAGGACCCGGGACAGGTGAGATATACGAGCAGTACTTC. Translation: CSVEGPGTGEIYEQYF.

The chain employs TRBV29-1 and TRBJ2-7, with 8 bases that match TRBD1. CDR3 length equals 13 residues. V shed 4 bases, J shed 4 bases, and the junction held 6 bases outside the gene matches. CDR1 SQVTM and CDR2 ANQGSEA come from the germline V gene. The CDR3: CSVGGQGVYEQYF. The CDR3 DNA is TGCAGCGTTGGTGGACAGGGCGTTTACGAGCAGTACTTC.

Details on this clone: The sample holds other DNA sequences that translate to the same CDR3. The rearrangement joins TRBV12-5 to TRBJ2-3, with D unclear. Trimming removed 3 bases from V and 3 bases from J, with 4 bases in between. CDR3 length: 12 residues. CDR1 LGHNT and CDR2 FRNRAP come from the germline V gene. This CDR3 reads CASGFRTDTQYF. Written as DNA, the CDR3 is TGTGCTAGTGGTTTTAGAACAGATACGCAGTATTTT.

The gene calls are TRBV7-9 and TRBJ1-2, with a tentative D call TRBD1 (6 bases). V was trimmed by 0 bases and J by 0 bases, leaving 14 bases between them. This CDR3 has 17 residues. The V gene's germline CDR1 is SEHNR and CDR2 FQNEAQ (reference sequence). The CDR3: CASSLALQGTSNYGYTF. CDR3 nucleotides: TGTGCCAGCAGCTTAGCGCTGCAGGGGACCTCTAACTATGGCTACACCTTC.

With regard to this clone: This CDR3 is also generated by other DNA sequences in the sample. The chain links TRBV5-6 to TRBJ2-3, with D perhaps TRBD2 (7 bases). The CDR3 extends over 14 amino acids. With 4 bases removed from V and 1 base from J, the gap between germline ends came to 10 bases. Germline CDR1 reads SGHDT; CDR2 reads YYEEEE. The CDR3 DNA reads TGTGCCAGCAGCCTAGGGGGGGGCACAGATACGCAGTATTTT. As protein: CASSLGGGTDTQYF.

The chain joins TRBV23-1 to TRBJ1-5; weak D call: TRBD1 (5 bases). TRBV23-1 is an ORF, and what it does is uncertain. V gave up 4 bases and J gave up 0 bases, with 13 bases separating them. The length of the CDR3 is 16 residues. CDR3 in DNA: TGCGCCAGCAGTCTCGGGGGGAAGATTAGCAATCAGCCCCAGCATTTT. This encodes CASSLGGKISNQPQHF.

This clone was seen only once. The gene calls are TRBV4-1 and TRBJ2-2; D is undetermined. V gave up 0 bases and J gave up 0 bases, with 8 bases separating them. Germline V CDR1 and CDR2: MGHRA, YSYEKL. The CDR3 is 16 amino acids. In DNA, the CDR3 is TGCGCCAGCAGCCAAGAAATCGCGTCGAACACCGGGGAGCTGTTTTTT. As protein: CASSQEIASNTGELFF.

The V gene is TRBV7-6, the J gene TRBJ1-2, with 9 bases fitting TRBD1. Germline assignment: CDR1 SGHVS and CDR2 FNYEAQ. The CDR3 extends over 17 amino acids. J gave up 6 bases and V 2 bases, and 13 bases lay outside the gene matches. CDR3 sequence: CASSLRTDRGGFHGYTF. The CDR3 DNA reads TGTGCCAGCAGCTTACGTACGGACAGGGGAGGTTTTCATGGCTACACCTTC.

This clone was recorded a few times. This CDR3 is CASSFPSGSDLATDTQYF. The CDR3 DNA reads TGTGCCAGCAGCTTCCCTAGCGGGAGTGACCTTGCCACAGATACGCAGTATTTT. The gene calls are TRBV7-2 and TRBJ2-3; 10 nucleotides align to TRBD2. The CDR3 has 18 amino acids. Germline trimming cut 3 bases from V and 2 bases from J; bases unmatched to any gene: 11. Germline V gives CDR1 SGHTA, CDR2 FQGNSA.

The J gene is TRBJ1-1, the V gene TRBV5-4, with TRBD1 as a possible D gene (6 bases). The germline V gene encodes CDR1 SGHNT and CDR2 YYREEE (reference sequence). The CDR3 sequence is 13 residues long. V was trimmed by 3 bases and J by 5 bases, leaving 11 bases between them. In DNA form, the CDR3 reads TGTGCCAGCAGCTCGCCCAGGGGTACTGAAGCTTTCTTT. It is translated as CASSSPRGTEAFF.

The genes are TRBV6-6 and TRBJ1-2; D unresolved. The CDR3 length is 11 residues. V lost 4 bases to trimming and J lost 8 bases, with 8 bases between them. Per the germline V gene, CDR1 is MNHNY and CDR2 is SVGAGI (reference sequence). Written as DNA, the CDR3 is TGTGCCAGCAGTTCACTAGCGGGCTACACCTTC. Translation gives CASSSLAGYTF.

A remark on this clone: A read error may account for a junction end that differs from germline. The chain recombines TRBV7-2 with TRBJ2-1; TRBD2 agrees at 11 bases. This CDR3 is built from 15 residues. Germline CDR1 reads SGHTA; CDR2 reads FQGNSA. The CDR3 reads CASSIAGGTYNEQFF. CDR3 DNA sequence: TGTGCCAGCAGCATAGCGGGAGGGACCTACAATGAGCAGTTCTTC.